This T cell receptor (beta chain) derives from a study of blood T cells in healthy people across ages. CDR3 length equals 12 residues. CDR1 and CDR2 from the germline V gene are DFQATT and SNEGSKA (reference sequence). Primers used in a second PCR of about 6 to 12 cycles were a sample-barcoded 5' primer and a J-beta primer mix. TCRdb recomputed calls from the 5' RACE reads with MiXCR, one row per CDR3 protein. The sample holds about 1 million distinct CDR3 sequences, over 35% seen once. This receptor was taken from a woman aged 60-75 years in good health. Input material: blood. The rearrangement joins TRBV20-1 to TRBJ2-5, with D perhaps TRBD2 (5 bases). The assigned J gene may be wrong: the sequence end matches TRBJ2-7 better. The CDR3 region is CSAMARGYEQYF. The CDR3 bases are TGCAGTGCTATGGCACGGGGCTACGAGCAGTACTTC.